Listed below are T cell receptor beta chains from one sample, sequenced in a study of blood T cell repertoires in COVID-19. Method: immunoSEQ multiplex PCR; TCRdb's copy keeps in-frame clones and lacks some. The table lists some 240,000 clones, around 84% of them singletons. What was sequenced was peripheral blood. Receptors were obtained from a human donor in a cohort sampled during active COVID-19. Each CDR3 is given with its conserved first and last residue. Each record gives: J gene, V gene, CDR3 protein.

TRBJ1-5	TRBV27	CASSLSRDSNSNQPQHF
TRBJ1-2	TRBV10-3	CAISVQGNYGYTF
TRBJ1-5	TRBV2	CASSPGQYQPQHF
TRBJ1-1	TRBV7-9	CASRVGFRGNTEAFF
TRBJ2-7	TRBV7-9	CASSFSRQESSYEQYF
TRBJ2-5	TRBV6-2/TRBV6-3	CASSYSPGLQETQYF
TRBJ2-1	TRBV11-1	CASSFSGRDNEQFF
TRBJ2-3	TRBV24-1	CATAQGGADTQYF
TRBJ1-6	TRBV9	CASSAPKTGAYNSPLHF
TRBJ1-3	TRBV29-1	CSVAYSGNTIYF
TRBJ1-2	TRBV6-5	CASSRQGSGYTF
TRBJ1-2	TRBV9	CASSPSGGRLRHGYTF
TRBJ1-5	TRBV18	CASSRDRTGLPQHF
TRBJ2-5	TRBV19	CASSRTVSQETQYF
TRBJ2-7	TRBV24-1	CATSDSMTGSYEQYF
TRBJ2-1	TRBV7-2	CASNPGSYNEQFF
TRBJ2-3	TRBV2	CASSGGQGVDTQYF